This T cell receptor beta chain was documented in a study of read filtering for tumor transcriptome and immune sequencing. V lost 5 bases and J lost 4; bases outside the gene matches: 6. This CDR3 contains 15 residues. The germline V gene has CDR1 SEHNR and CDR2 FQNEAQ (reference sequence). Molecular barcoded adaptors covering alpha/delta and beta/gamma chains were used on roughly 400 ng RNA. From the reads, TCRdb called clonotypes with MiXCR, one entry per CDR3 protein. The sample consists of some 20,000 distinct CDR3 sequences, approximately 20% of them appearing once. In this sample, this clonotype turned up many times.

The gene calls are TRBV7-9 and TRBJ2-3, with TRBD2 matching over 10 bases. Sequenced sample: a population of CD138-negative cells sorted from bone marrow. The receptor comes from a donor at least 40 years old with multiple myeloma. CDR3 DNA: TGTGCCAGCAGCCCTATAACTAGCGGGGCAGATACGCAGTATTTT. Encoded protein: CASSPITSGADTQYF.